This T cell receptor beta chain was sequenced in a study of T cell responses to AZD1222 COVID-19 vaccine. General study results and limits: Donors were chiefly white British, with a greater number of females, and clonal diversity was perhaps underestimated. After two AZD1222 doses, spike-specific TCR breadth and depth rose versus day 0. Seropositive status at baseline applied to only six AZD1222 recipients. Sampling that yielded the repertoires occurred only after the peak T cell response.

Using immunoSEQ multiplex PCR, the repertoire was profiled, and TCRdb retains in-frame clones only, with some absent. The sample has over 120,000 clones; the top ten hold around 2.4%. The CDR3 is made up of 14 amino acids. J was trimmed by 4 bases and V by 9 bases; bases with no gene match: 4. Germline loops: CDR1 KGHDR, CDR2 SFDVKD. A word on this clone: Its antigen is not identified.

The chain employs TRBV24-1 and TRBJ1-5; 11 bases are a match to TRBD1. Source material: peripheral blood. The TCR sequence derives from an adult in good health. The CDR3 coding sequence is TGTGCCACCTCGGACAGGGGGCTGAATCAGCCCCAGCATTTT. Amino acids: CATSDRGLNQPQHF.